What follows is one T cell receptor (beta chain) and its context. These data come from a study of control samples from healthy donors and cancer patients. Some clones are missing from TCRdb's copy, which holds only in-frame ones; the method was immunoSEQ multiplex PCR. The repertoire holds about 160,000 clones, with 85% to 95% as singletons. Germline CDR1 SGHTA, CDR2 FQGNSA. Trimming pared 2 bases from V and 9 bases from J, leaving 7 bases between. This CDR3 is built from 11 residues. Sample: blood. The origin of this receptor is a woman aged 40 to 55 in good health. The genes are TRBV7-2 and TRBJ2-5; no reliable D call. The CDR3 DNA follows: TGTGCCAGCAGCTTATTGGCGGCCCAGTACTTC. Translation gives CASSLLAAQYF.